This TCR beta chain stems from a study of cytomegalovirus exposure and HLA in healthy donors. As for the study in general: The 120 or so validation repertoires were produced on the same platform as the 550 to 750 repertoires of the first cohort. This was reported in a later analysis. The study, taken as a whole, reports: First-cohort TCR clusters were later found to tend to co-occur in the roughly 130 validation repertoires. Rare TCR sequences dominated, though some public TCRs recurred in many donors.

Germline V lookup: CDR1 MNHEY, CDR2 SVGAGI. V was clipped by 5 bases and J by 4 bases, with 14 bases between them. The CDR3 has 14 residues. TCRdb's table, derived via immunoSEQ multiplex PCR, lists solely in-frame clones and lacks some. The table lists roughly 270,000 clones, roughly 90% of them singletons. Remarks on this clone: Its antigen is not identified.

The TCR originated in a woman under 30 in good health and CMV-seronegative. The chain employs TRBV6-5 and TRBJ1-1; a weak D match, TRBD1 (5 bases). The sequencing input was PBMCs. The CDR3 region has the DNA TGTGCCAGCAGTCAATATGGGGGGAGCACTGAAGCTTTCTTT. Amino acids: CASSQYGGSTEAFF.